This entry lists 10 T cell receptor beta chains sequenced from one sample in a study of chemoradiotherapy in HPV16-positive cancers. The repertoire was sequenced with immunoSEQ multiplex PCR; TCRdb's copy has only in-frame clones and lacks some. The sample includes over 10,000 clones, more than 70% seen only once; the top ten take approximately 2.3%. The specimen was obtained from a patient who underwent chemoradiotherapy. Source of these receptors: a human donor with HPV-associated anogenital cancer.

The chain links TRBV2 to TRBJ1-2; the match to TRBD1 covers 9 bases. The V gene end was trimmed by 6 bases and the J gene end by 8 bases; junction bases not matched to a gene: 7. The V gene's germline CDR1 is SNHLY and CDR2 FYNNEI. The CDR3 sequence is 13 residues long. In DNA form, the CDR3 reads TGTGCCAGCAGGACGGGACAGGGTGGAGGCTACACCTTC. The encoded protein is CASRTGQGGGYTF.

This clone was detected once. Because the CDR3's place on the DNA is in doubt, the DNA is left out and the CDR3 is given as listed by TCRdb. V is TRBV21-1 and J is TRBJ1-3. TRBV21-1 has pseudogene status. The CDR3 spans 17 amino acids, including both terminal residues. The CDR3: CASSSPVGGGSGNTIYF.

For the CDR3, the DNA is TGTGCCAGCAGCTTAGGTCGGTTTTTAGGCAACACCGGGGAGCTGTTTTTT. This gives the protein CASSLGRFLGNTGELFF. The rearrangement links TRBV7-9 to TRBJ2-2; no clear D gene. CDR3 length equals 17 residues. Germline lookup yields CDR1 SEHNR and CDR2 FQNEAQ (reference sequence). V was shortened by 1 base and J by 2 bases, with 14 bases between the two germline ends. Full variable domain (rest looked up from reference TRBV7-9 and TRBJ2-2): DTGVSQNPRHKITKRGQNVTFRCDPISEHNRLYWYRQTLGQGPEFLTYFQNEAQLEKSRLLSDRFSAERPKGSFSTLEIQRTEQGDSAMYLCASSLGRFLGNTGELFFGEGSRLTVL.

The V call is TRBV9, the J call TRBJ2-3, with TRBD2 as a possible D gene (5 bases). V was cut by 5 bases and J by 6 bases, with 16 bases left in between. CDR1 is SGDLS and CDR2 is YYNGEE in the germline V gene. The CDR3 sequence is 14 residues long. In DNA, the CDR3 is TGTGCCAGCAGTGCGGGTGCCCCCTTCGATACGCAGTATTTT. As protein: CASSAGAPFDTQYF.

This rearrangement joins TRBV7-8 to TRBJ2-5; TRBD2 might be the D (7 bases). With 5 bases removed from V and 3 bases from J, the gap between germline ends came to 22 bases. CDR1 and CDR2 from the germline V gene are SGHVS and FQNEAQ. The CDR3 spans 17 residues. The CDR3 DNA sequence: TGTGCCAGCAGCCTAAGGGCGGGGGCCTTACCCAAAGAGACCCAGTACTTC. Its protein is CASSLRAGALPKETQYF.

The CDR3 region is CASSLSRNSPLHF. As DNA, the CDR3 is TGTGCCAGCAGCTTATCCAGAAATTCACCCCTCCACTTT. The chain has TRBV13 and TRBJ1-6; no clear D. The CDR3 has 13 residues. In germline, CDR1 is PRHDT, CDR2 FYEKMQ (reference sequence). Trimming took off 2 bases at V and 7 bases at J, with 6 bases between the two ends.

The V and J genes are TRBV7-8 and TRBJ1-2; D might be TRBD1 (5 bases). Trimming took off 5 bases at V and 4 bases at J, with 11 bases between the two ends. Germline V gives CDR1 SGHVS, CDR2 FQNEAQ. The CDR3 consists of 13 residues. The CDR3 DNA reads as TGTGCCAGCAGCCCGCAGAGGGGCTATGGCTACACCTTC. It specifies CASSPQRGYGYTF.

This clone was found a few times. The chain employs TRBV4-1 and TRBJ1-4; possibly TRBD1 for D (5 bases). Looked up from germline, CDR1 is MGHRA and CDR2 is YSYEKL. The CDR3 totals 17 residues. V was shortened by 0 bases and J by 5 bases, with 16 bases between the two germline ends. The CDR3 is CASSQETWQGPNEKLFF. The CDR3 DNA reads TGCGCCAGCAGCCAAGAAACGTGGCAGGGACCCAATGAAAAACTGTTTTTT.

The chain links TRBV6-1 to TRBJ2-1; D remains unclear. The V end was cut by 8 bases, the J end by 7 bases, with 6 bases between. Germline V gene data show CDR1 as MNHNS and CDR2 as SASEGT. The CDR3 length is 10 residues. CDR3 sequence: CASVSNEQFF. The CDR3 region has the DNA TGTGCCAGCGTCTCGAATGAGCAGTTCTTC.

V gene TRBV4-3 combines with J gene TRBJ2-7; D uncertain. The CDR3 covers 13 residues. The germline CDR1 and CDR2 sequences are LGHNA and YSLEER. The V end lost 1 base, the J end lost 4 bases, and 8 bases lay between the germline ends. DNA of the CDR3: TGCGCCAGCAGCCAAGGTCTCCGTTACGAGCAGTACTTC. Translated: CASSQGLRYEQYF.